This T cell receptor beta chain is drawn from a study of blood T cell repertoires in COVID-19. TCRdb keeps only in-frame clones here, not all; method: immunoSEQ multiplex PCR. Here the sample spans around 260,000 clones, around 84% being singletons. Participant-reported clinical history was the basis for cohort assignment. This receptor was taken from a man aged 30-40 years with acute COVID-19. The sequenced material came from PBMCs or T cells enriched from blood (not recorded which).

The CDR3, as DNA: TGTGCCAGCAGTTTATCTCAGGGCCGTGGGACCGGGGAGCTGTTTTTT. Translated, it gives CASSLSQGRGTGELFF. The chain joins TRBV28 to TRBJ2-2; a weak D match, TRBD1 (5 bases). Deletions cut 1 base from V and 5 bases from J, with 14 bases between. The germline V gene has CDR1 MDHEN and CDR2 SYDVKM. The CDR3 extends over 16 amino acids.